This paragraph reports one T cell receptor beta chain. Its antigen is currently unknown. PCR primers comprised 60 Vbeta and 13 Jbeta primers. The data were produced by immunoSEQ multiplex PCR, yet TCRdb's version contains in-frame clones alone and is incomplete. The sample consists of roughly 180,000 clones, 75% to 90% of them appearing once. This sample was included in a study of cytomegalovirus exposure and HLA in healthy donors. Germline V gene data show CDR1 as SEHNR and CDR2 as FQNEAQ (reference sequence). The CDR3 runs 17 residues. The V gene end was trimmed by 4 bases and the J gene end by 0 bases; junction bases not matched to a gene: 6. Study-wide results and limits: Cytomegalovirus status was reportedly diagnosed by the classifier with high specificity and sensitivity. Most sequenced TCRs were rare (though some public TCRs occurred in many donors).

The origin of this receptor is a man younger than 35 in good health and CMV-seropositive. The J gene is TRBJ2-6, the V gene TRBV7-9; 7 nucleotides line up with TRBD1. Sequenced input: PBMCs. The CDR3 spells CASSYRGPTSGANVLTF. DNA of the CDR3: TGTGCCAGCAGCTATAGGGGGCCGACCTCTGGGGCCAACGTCCTGACTTTC.